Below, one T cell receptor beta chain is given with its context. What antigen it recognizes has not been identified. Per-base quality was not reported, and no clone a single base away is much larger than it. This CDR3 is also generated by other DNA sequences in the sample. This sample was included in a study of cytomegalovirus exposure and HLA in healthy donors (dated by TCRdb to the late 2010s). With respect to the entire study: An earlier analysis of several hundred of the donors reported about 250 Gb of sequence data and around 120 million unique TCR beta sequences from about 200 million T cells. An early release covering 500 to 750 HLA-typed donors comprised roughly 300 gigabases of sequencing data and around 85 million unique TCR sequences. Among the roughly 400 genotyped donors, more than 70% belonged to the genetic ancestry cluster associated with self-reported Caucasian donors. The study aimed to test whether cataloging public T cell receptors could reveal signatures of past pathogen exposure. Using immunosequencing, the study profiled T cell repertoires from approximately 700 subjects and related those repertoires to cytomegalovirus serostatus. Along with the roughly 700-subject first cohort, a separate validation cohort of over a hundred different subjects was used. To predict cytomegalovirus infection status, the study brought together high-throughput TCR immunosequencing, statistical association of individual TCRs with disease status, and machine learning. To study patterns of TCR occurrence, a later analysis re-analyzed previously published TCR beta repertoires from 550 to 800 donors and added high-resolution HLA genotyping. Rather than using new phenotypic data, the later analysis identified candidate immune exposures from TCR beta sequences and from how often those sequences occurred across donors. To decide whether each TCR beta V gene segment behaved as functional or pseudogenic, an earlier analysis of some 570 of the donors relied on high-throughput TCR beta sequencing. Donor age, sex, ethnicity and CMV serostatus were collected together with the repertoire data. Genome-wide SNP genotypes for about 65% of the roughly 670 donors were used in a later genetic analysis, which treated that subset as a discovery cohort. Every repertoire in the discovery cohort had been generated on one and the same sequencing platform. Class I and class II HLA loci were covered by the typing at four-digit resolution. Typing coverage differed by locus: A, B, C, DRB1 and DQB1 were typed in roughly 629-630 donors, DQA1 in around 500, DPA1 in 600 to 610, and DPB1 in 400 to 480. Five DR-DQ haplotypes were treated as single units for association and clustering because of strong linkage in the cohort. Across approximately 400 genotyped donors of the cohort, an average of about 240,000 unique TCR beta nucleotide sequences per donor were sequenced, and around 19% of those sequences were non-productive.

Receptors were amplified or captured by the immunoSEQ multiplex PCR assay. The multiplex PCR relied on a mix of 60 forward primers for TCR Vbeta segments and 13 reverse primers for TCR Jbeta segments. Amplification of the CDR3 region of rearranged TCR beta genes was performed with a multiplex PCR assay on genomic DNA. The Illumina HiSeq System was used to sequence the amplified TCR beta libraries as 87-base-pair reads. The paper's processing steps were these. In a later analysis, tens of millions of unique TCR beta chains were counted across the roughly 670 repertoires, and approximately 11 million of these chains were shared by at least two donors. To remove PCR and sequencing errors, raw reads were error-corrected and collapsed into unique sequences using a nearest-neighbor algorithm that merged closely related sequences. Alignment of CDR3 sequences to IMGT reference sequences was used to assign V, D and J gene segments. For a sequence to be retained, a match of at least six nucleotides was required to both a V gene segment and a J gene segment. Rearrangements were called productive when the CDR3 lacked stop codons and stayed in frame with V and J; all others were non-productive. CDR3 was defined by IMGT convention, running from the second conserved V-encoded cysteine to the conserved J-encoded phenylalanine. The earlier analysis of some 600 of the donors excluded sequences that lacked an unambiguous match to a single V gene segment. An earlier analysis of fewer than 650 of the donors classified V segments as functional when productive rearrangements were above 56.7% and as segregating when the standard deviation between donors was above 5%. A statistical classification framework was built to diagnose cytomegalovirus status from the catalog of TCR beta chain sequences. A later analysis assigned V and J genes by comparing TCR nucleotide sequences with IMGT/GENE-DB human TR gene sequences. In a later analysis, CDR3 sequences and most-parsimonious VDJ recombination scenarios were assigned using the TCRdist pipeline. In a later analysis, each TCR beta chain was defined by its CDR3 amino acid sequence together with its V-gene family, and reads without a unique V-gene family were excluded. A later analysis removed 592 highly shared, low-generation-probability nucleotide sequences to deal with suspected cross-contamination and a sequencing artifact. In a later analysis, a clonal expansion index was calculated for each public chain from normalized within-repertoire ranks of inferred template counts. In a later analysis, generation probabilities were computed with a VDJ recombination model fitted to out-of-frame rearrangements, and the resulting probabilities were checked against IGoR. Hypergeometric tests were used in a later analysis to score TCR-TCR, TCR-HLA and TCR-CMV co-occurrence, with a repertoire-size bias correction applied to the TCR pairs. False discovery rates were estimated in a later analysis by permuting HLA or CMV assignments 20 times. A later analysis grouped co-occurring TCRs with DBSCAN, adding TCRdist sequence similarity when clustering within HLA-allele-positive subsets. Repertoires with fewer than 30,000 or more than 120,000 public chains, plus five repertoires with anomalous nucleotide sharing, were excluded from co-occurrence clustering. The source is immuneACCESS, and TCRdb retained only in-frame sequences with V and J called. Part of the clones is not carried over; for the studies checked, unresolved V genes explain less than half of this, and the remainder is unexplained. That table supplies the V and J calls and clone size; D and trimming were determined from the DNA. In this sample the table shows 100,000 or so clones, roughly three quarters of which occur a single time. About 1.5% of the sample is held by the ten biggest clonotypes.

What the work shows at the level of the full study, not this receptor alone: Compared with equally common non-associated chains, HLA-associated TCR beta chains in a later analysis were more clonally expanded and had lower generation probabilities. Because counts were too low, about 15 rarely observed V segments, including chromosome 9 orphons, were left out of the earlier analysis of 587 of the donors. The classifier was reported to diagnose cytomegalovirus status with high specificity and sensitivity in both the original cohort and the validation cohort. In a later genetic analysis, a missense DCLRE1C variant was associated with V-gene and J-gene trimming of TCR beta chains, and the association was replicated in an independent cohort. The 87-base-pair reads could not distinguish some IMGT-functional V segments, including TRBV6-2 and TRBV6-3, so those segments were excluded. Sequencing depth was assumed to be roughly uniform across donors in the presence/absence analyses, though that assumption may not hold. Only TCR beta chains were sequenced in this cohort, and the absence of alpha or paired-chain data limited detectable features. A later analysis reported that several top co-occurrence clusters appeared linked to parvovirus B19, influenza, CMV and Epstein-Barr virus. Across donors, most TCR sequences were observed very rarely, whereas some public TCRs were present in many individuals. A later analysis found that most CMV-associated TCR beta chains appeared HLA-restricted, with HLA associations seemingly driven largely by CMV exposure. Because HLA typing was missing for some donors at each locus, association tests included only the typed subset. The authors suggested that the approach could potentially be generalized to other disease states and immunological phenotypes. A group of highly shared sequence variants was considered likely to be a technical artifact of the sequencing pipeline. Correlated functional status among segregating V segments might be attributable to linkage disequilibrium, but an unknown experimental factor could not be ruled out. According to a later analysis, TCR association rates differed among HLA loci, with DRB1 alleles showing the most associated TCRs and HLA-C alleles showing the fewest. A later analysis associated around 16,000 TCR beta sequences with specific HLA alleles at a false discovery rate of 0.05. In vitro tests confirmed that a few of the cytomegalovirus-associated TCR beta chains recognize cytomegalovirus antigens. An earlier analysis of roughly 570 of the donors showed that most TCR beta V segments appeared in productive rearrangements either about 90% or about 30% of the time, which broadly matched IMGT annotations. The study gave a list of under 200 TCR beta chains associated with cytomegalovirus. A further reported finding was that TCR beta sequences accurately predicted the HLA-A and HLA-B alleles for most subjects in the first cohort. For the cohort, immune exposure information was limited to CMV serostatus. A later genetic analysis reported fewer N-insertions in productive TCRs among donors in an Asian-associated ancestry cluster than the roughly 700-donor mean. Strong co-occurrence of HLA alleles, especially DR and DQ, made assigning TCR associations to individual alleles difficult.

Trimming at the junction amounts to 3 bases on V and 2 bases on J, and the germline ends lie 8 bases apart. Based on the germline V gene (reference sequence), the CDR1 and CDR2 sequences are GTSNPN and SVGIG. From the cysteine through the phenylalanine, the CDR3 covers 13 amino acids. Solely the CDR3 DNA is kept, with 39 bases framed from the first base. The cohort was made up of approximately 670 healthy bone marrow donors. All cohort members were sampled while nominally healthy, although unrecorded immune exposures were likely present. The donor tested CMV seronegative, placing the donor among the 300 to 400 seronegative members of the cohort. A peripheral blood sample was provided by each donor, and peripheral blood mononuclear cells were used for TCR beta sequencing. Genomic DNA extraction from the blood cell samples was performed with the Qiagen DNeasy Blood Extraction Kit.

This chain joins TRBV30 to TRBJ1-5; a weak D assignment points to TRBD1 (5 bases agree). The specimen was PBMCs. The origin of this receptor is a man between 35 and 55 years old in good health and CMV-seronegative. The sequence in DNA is TGTGCCTGGAGCGAGACAGGCAATCAGCCCCAGCATTTT. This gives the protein CAWSETGNQPQHF.